Following are 24 T cell receptor beta chains from one sample sequenced in a study of the immune and genomic landscape of osteosarcoma. Sequencing was performed with immunoSEQ multiplex PCR; in TCRdb, only in-frame clones are kept and a portion is missing. The sample records 800 to 950 clones, 67% being singletons. Sequencing was done on a sample of primary tumor tissue from the humerus. The receptors stem from a woman between 70 and 85 years old with osteosarcoma.

The chain employs TRBV9 and TRBJ2-3; D gene unclear. The CDR3 has 15 amino acids. The V gene's germline CDR1 is SGDLS and CDR2 YYNGEE. V was shortened by 4 bases and J by 0 bases, with 12 bases between the two germline ends. CDR3 loop: CASSNTWASTDTQYF. For the CDR3, the DNA is TGTGCCAGCAGCAACACATGGGCTAGCACAGATACGCAGTATTTT.

The chain combines TRBV7-9 with TRBJ1-1, with 8 bases identical to TRBD1. The germline gives CDR1 SEHNR, CDR2 FQNEAQ (reference sequence). The CDR3 extends over 15 amino acids. J was trimmed by 1 base and V by 5 bases; bases with no gene match: 6. CDR3 protein: CASSMDRDRNTEAFF. The CDR3 DNA is TGTGCCAGCAGCATGGACAGGGATAGGAACACTGAAGCTTTCTTT.

The V gene is TRBV6-6, the J gene TRBJ2-7; 11 nucleotides match TRBD2. CDR1 and CDR2 (germline): MNHNY, SVGAGI (reference sequence). The CDR3 runs to 15 residues. J lost 2 bases, V lost 6 bases, and 6 bases had no gene match. As DNA, the CDR3 is TGTGCCAGCAGCCCGGGACTAGCGGTCCCCTACGAGCAGTACTTC. The encoded protein is CASSPGLAVPYEQYF.

The chain links TRBV6-6 to TRBJ1-1, with TRBD1 matching over 8 bases. V lost 5 bases to trimming and J lost 4 bases; unmatched junction nucleotides: 6. The germline CDR1 and CDR2 sequences are MNHNY and SVGAGI (reference sequence). The CDR3 has 14 amino acids. CDR3: CASSHGQGGTEAFF. CDR3 DNA sequence: TGTGCCAGCAGTCACGGACAGGGAGGCACTGAAGCTTTCTTT.

This clone was seen a few times. The chain links TRBV7-9 to TRBJ1-1; D gene unclear. Germline loops: CDR1 SEHNR, CDR2 FQNEAQ (reference sequence). V lost 2 bases and J lost 9, with 13 bases in between. This CDR3 is 13 amino acids long. The CDR3 loop reads CASSLNGMVQAFF. The CDR3 DNA reads as TGTGCCAGCAGCTTAAATGGCATGGTCCAAGCTTTCTTT.

This chain joins TRBV5-8 and TRBJ2-3; 7 bases match TRBD2. Per the germline V gene, CDR1 is SGHTS and CDR2 is YDEGEE. Unmatched junction bases numbered 7, after V lost 3 bases and J lost 3 bases. The CDR3 is made up of 15 amino acids. In DNA form, the CDR3 reads TGTGCCAGCAGCTCCCAAGCGGGGCTGACAGATACGCAGTATTTT. Amino acid sequence: CASSSQAGLTDTQYF. Supplemented by reference TRBV5-8 and TRBJ2-3, the full variable domain reads EAGVTQSPTHLIKTRGQQATLRCSPISGHTSVYWYQQALGLGLQFLLWYDEGEERNRGNFPPRFSGRQFPNYSSELNVNALELEDSALYLCASSSQAGLTDTQYFGPGTRLTVL.

The rearrangement joins TRBV4-1 to TRBJ2-1, with unresolved D. The germline CDR1 and CDR2 sequences are MGHRA and YSYEKL. Trimming stripped 4 bases from V and 10 bases from J, with 11 bases between. CDR3 length equals 12 residues. This CDR3 is CASSPTGAEQFF. The DNA for the CDR3 is TGCGCCAGCAGCCCCACCGGTGCGGAGCAGTTCTTC.

Note on this clone: The DNA is left out, because the CDR3 cannot be placed on it with certainty; the CDR3 is given as TCRdb lists it. This sequence joins TRBV6-6 and TRBJ2-7; the table names TRBD2, a call not compared with the DNA. Germline values: CDR1 MNHNY, CDR2 SVGAGI (reference sequence). Counting both end residues, the CDR3 totals 15 amino acids. The CDR3 loop reads CASSSSGGPTGEQYF.

In its sample, this clone was seen a few times. This chain uses TRBV7-9 with TRBJ1-3; unclear D gene. Germline assignment: CDR1 SEHNR and CDR2 FQNEAQ (reference sequence). Trimming removed 2 bases from V and 2 bases from J, with 13 bases in between. The CDR3 runs 16 residues. CDR3 DNA sequence: TGTGCCAGCAGCTTATCTTCTCAGTTTACTGGAAACACCATATATTTT. Its protein product is CASSLSSQFTGNTIYF.

The chain couples TRBV10-3 to TRBJ1-1; D call uncertain. Between the trimmed V and J ends, which lost 10 bases and 1 base, there was a span of 10 bases. Germline-derived CDR1 and CDR2 are ENHRY and SYGVKD. The CDR3 totals 12 residues. The CDR3 here is CATRRGNTEAFF. CDR3 DNA: TGTGCCACCAGACGGGGGAACACTGAAGCTTTCTTT.

This clone is large within its sample. This chain joins TRBV6-1 and TRBJ1-2, with 7 bases identical to TRBD1. The ends lost 6 bases at V and 8 bases at J; junction bases unmatched: 9. The CDR3 loop spans 13 amino acids. CDR1 and CDR2 from the germline V gene are MNHNS and SASEGT. CDR3 DNA: TGTGCCAGCAGAGAACAGGGGCAGGGGGGCTACACCTTC. Protein sequence: CASREQGQGGYTF.

The chain links TRBV27 to TRBJ2-3; a weak D match, TRBD1 (5 bases). The CDR3 runs to 15 residues. V lost 4 bases and J 0 bases, leaving 11 bases between the germline ends. Per the germline V gene, CDR1 is MNHEY and CDR2 is SMNVEV (reference sequence). CDR3 nucleotide sequence: TGTGCCAGCAGTTCGCAGGGAATAAGCACAGATACGCAGTATTTT. Its translation is CASSSQGISTDTQYF.

The V gene is TRBV5-1, the J gene TRBJ1-2; perhaps TRBD1 as D (6 bases). Trimming stripped 0 bases from V and 4 bases from J, with 13 bases between. The CDR3 has 15 amino acids. CDR1 is SGHRS, CDR2 YFSETQ, per germline. This CDR3 reads CASSLVGGPGYGYTF. Here the CDR3 DNA reads TGCGCCAGCAGCTTGGTTGGGGGCCCGGGCTATGGCTACACCTTC.

This clone is hyperexpanded. This chain joins TRBV5-4 and TRBJ2-7, with 10 bases identical to TRBD2. Germline V gene data show CDR1 as SGHNT and CDR2 as YYREEE (reference sequence). V gave up 4 bases and J gave up 6 bases; unmatched junction bases: 7. The CDR3 runs to 14 residues. The CDR3 loop is CASSLDIAGGEQYF. CDR3 DNA: TGTGCCAGCAGCCTGGACATAGCGGGAGGCGAGCAGTACTTC.

This chain connects TRBV6-5 to TRBJ1-1; 7 bases line up with TRBD1. The CDR3 is made up of 15 amino acids. After removal of 0 bases from V and 5 bases from J, the junction contained 6 bases not matched to a gene. Germline assignment: CDR1 MNHEY and CDR2 SVGAGI. The CDR3 sequence is CASSYSKQGLTEAFF. For the CDR3, the DNA is TGTGCCAGCAGTTACTCGAAACAGGGGTTAACTGAAGCTTTCTTT.

V and J are TRBV6-1 and TRBJ1-1; D gene ambiguous. Germline V lookup: CDR1 MNHNS, CDR2 SASEGT. The CDR3 length is 12 residues. Trimming pared 7 bases from V and 3 bases from J, leaving 9 bases between. This CDR3 is CASTEGYTEAFF. CDR3 in DNA: TGTGCCAGCACAGAGGGCTACACTGAAGCTTTCTTT.

This clone was seen once. The chain carries TRBV6-6 and TRBJ2-7, with D unresolved. CDR1 is MNHNY, CDR2 SVGAGI, per germline (reference sequence). The V gene lost 5 bases and the J gene lost 1 base, with 12 bases spanning the gap. This CDR3 has 14 residues. This CDR3 reads CASSRGPGSYEQYF. In DNA form, the CDR3 reads TGTGCCAGCAGTCGCGGACCAGGTTCCTACGAGCAGTACTTC.

This clone was found a few times. The genes are TRBV7-2 and TRBJ2-7; a weak D match, TRBD2 (5 bases). CDR1 SGHTA and CDR2 FQGNSA come from the germline V gene. This CDR3 comprises 13 residues. V gave up 5 bases and J gave up 2 bases, with 10 bases separating them. CDR3 region: CASSQDGTYEQYF. Here the CDR3 DNA reads TGTGCCAGCAGCCAGGACGGGACCTACGAGCAGTACTTC.

This clone is large (0.1 to 1%) within its sample. The chain has TRBV5-6 and TRBJ2-7, with a possible D match to TRBD1 (5 bases). Between the trimmed V and J ends, which lost 5 bases and 1 base, there was a span of 10 bases. Germline values: CDR1 SGHDT, CDR2 YYEEEE. The CDR3 contains 13 residues. The chain's CDR3 is CASSGRDSYEQYF. CDR3 nucleotide sequence: TGTGCCAGCAGTGGCAGGGATTCCTACGAGCAGTACTTC.

In its sample, this clone was seen a few times. The V call is TRBV6-6, the J call TRBJ1-1, with TRBD1 as a possible D gene (6 bases). Germline V CDR1 and CDR2: MNHNY, SVGAGI (reference sequence). Trimming pared 4 bases from V and 6 bases from J, leaving 15 bases between. CDR3 size: 14 residues. CDR3 DNA sequence: TGTGCCAGCAGTTCTCCCGGGGGGGGCCCTGAAGCTTTCTTT. Protein sequence: CASSSPGGGPEAFF.

By its share, this clone is hyperexpanded. This chain links TRBV21-1 with TRBJ1-2. TRBV21-1 is annotated as a pseudogene. This CDR3 has 14 amino acids. The CDR3 coding sequence is TGTGCCAGCAGCAAAGGAGCCAGGGAGTGTGGCTACACCTTC. Translating it yields CASSKGARECGYTF.

There are a few counts of this clone. The gene calls are TRBV30 and TRBJ1-6; 7 positions match TRBD1. V shed 1 base, J shed 8 bases, and the junction held 8 bases outside the gene matches. The germline V gene encodes CDR1 GTSNPN and CDR2 SVGIG (reference sequence). The length of the CDR3 is 15 residues. CDR3 loop: CAWSAQRQGDSPLHF. In nucleotides, the CDR3 is TGTGCCTGGAGTGCCCAACGACAGGGTGATTCACCCCTCCACTTT. The complete variable domain, with remaining parts taken from reference TRBV30 and TRBJ1-6, reads SQTIHQWPATLVQPVGSPLSLECTVEGTSNPNLYWYRQAAGRGLQLLFYSVGIGQISSEVPQNLSASRPQDRQFILSSKKLLLSDSGFYLCAWSAQRQGDSPLHFGNGTRLTVT.

The count of this clone is one. This rearrangement joins TRBV6-1 to TRBJ1-5, with D hard to call. V lost 0 bases and J lost 3, with 12 bases in between. Germline-derived CDR1 and CDR2 are MNHNS and SASEGT. The CDR3 is 16 amino acids. CDR3 protein: CASSEARPTLNQPQHF. The CDR3 DNA is TGTGCCAGCAGTGAAGCGCGCCCTACACTCAATCAGCCCCAGCATTTT.

The chain recombines TRBV7-7 with TRBJ2-7, with 7 bases that match TRBD2. V was clipped by 5 bases and J by 5 bases; unmatched bases: 9. This CDR3 spans 14 amino acids. CDR1 is SSHAT and CDR2 is FNYEAQ in the germline V gene (reference sequence). CDR3 nucleotides: TGTGCCAGCAGCCCCCCTTCGACTAGCCACGAGCAGTACTTC. It is translated as CASSPPSTSHEQYF. The full variable domain, with the rest looked up from reference TRBV7-7 and TRBJ2-7, is GAGVSQSPRYKVTKRGQDVTLRCDPISSHATLYWYQQALGQGPEFLTYFNYEAQPDKSGLPSDRFSAERPEGSISTLTIQRTEQRDSAMYRCASSPPSTSHEQYFGPGTRLTVT.